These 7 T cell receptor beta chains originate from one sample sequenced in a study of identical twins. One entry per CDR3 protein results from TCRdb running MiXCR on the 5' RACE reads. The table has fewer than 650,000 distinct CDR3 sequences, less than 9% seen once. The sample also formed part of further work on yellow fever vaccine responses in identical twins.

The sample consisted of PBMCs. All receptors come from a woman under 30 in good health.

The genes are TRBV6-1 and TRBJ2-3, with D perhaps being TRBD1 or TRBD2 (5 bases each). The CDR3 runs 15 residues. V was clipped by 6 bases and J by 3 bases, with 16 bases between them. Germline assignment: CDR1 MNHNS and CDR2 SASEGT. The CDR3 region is CASRDGTARTDTQYF. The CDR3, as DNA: TGTGCCAGCAGGGACGGGACCGCGAGGACAGATACGCAGTATTTT.

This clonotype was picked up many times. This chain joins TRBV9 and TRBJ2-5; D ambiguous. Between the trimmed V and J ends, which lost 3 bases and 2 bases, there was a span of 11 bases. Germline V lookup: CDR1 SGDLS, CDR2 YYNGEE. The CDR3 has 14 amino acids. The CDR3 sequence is CASSAQHIQETQYF. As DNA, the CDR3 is TGTGCCAGCAGCGCGCAGCACATACAAGAGACCCAGTACTTC.

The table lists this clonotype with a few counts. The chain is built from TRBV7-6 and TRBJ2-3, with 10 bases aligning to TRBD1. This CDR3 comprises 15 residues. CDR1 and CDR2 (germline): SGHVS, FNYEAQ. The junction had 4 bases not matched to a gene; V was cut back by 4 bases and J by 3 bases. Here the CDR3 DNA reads TGTGCCAGCAGCTCCTGGGGACAGGGGACAGATACGCAGTATTTT. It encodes CASSSWGQGTDTQYF.

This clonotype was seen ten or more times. The CDR3 sequence is CASSYGGASNTGELFF. The CDR3 region has the DNA TGTGCCAGCAGTTATGGGGGGGCTTCGAACACCGGGGAGCTGTTTTTT. V and J are TRBV6-5 and TRBJ2-2, with D perhaps matching TRBD2 (7 bases). The CDR3 has 16 amino acids. V was trimmed by 3 bases and J by 0 bases, leaving 11 bases between them. Germline CDR1 reads MNHEY; CDR2 reads SVGAGI.

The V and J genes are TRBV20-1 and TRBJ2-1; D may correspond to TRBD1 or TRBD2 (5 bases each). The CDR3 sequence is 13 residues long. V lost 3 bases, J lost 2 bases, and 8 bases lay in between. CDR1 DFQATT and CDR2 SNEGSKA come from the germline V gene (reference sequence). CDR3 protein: CSARGPTYNEQFF. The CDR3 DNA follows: TGCAGTGCTAGGGGACCCACCTACAATGAGCAGTTCTTC.

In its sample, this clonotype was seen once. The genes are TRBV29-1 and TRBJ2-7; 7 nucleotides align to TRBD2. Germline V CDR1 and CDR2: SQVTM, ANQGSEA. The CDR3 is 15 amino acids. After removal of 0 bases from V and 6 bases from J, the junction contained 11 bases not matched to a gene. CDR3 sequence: CSVEDLGQGGREQYF. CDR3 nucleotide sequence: TGCAGCGTTGAAGATCTTGGGCAGGGAGGGCGCGAGCAGTACTTC.

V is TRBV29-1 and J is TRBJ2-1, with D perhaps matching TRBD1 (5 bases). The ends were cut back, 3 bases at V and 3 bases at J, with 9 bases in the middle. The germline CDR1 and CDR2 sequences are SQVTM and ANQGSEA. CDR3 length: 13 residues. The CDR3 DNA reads TGCAGCGTTGACTTCGACAGCTACAATGAGCAGTTCTTC. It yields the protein CSVDFDSYNEQFF.